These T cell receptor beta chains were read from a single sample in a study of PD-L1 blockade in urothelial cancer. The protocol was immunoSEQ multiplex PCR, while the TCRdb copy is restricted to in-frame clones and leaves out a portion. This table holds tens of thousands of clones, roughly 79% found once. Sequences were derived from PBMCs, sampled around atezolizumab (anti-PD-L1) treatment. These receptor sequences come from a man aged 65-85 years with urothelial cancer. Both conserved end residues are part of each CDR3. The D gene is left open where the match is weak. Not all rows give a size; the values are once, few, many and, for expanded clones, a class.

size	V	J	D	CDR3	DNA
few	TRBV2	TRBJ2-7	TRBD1	CATNRGFGYEQYF	TGTGCCACCAACAGGGGTTTTGGGTACGAGCAGTACTTC
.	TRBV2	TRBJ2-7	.	CASSGVDNTYEQYF	TGTGCCAGCAGTGGGGTGGACAACACCTACGAGCAGTACTTC
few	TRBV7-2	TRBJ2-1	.	CASSFLANEQFF	TGTGCCAGCAGCTTCTTAGCGAATGAGCAGTTCTTC
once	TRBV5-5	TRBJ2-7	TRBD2	CASSLTVAGDSYEQYF	TGTGCCAGCAGCTTGACAGTAGCGGGAGACTCCTACGAGCAGTACTTC
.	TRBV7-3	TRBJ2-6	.	CASSLTGDSGANVLTF	TGTGCCAGCAGCTTAACAGGAGACTCTGGGGCCAACGTCCTGACTTTC
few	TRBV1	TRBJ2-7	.	CTSSQDSGGAYEQYF	TGCACCAGCAGCCAAGATAGCGGGGGGGCCTACGAGCAGTACTTC
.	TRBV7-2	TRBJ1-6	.	CASSPVNSPLHF	TGTGCCAGCAGCCCCGTTAATTCACCCCTCCACTTT
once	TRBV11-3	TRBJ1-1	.	CASSLDPSSTEAFF	TGTGCCAGCAGCTTAGATCCCTCTTCGACTGAAGCTTTCTTT
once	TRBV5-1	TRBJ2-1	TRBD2	CASSARGGPYNEQFF	TGCGCCAGCAGCGCGCGGGGGGGACCCTACAATGAGCAGTTCTTC
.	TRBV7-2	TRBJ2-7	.	CASSFASRFYEQYF	TGTGCCAGCAGCTTTGCAAGTCGGTTCTACGAGCAGTACTTC
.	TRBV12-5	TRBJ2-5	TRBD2	CASGLAVAGDPDF	TGTGCTAGTGGTTTGGCAGTGGCGGGGGACCCAGACTTC
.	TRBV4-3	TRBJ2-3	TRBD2	CASSQRTSAMNTDTQYF	TGCGCCAGCAGCCAACGTACTAGCGCAATGAACACAGATACGCAGTATTTT
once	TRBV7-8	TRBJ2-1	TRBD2	CASTGGLAAYNEQFF	TGTGCCAGCACTGGGGGACTAGCGGCATACAATGAGCAGTTCTTC
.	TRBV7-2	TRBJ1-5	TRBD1	CASSRQGGRQPQHF	TGTGCCAGCAGCCGACAGGGCGGTCGTCAGCCCCAGCATTTT
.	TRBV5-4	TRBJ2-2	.	CASSLGASNGELFF	TGTGCCAGCAGCTTGGGGGCCAGCAATGGGGAGCTGTTTTTT
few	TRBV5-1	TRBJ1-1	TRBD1	CASSPSGGTEAFF	TGCGCCAGCAGCCCTTCAGGGGGGACTGAAGCTTTCTTT
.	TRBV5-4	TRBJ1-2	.	CASSLGAGDINYGYTF	TGTGCCAGCAGCTTAGGGGCAGGCGATATTAACTATGGCTACACCTTC
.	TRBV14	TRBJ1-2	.	CASSQVGGGYGYTF	TGTGCCAGCAGCCAAGTTGGGGGGGGCTATGGCTACACCTTC
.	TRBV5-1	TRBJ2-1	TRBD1	CASSSSVGQGGNEQFF	TGCGCCAGCAGCTCGTCCGTCGGACAGGGGGGCAATGAGCAGTTCTTC
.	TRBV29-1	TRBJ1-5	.	CSVSSAGTTQPQHF	TGCAGCGTTTCCTCGGCGGGAACTACTCAGCCCCAGCATTTT
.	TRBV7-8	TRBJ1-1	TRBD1	CASSSRTGATNTEAFF	TGTGCCAGCAGCTCCAGGACAGGGGCTACGAACACTGAAGCTTTCTTT
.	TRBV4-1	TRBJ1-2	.	CASSQTLTGTSVYGYTF	TGCGCCAGCAGCCAAACACTAACCGGGACATCCGTGTATGGCTACACCTTC
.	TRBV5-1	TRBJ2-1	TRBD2	CASSLGLAGGNNEQFF	TGCGCCAGCAGCTTGGGACTAGCGGGAGGGAACAATGAGCAGTTCTTC
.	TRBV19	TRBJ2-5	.	CASSIGGGGQETQYF	TGTGCCAGTAGTATAGGGGGAGGGGGGCAAGAGACCCAGTACTTC
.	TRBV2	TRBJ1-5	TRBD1	CASSGTGGTRSNQPQHF	TGTGCCAGCAGCGGGACAGGGGGGACTCGGAGCAATCAGCCCCAGCATTTT
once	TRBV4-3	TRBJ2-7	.	CASSLESGTREQYF	TGCGCCAGCAGCCTTGAGAGCGGGACACGCGAGCAGTACTTC
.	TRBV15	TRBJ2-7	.	CATSRDVVRSLQYF	TGTGCCACCAGCAGAGACGTGGTCCGGTCTCTGCAGTACTTC
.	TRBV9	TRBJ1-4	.	CASSVQGSGSVGEKLFF	TGTGCCAGCAGCGTACAGGGATCAGGGTCTGTAGGTGAAAAACTGTTTTTT
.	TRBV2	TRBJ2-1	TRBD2	CASRGLAGSIEQFF	TGTGCCAGCAGAGGACTAGCGGGGAGCATTGAGCAGTTCTTC
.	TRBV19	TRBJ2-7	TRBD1	CASSIGQGAYEQYF	TGTGCCAGTAGTATCGGGCAGGGGGCCTACGAGCAGTACTTC
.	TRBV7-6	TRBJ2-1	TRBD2	CASSLLAGEGYNEQFF	TGTGCCAGCAGCTTACTAGCGGGAGAGGGGTACAATGAGCAGTTCTTC
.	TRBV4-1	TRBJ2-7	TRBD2	CASSPLAGGTYEQYF	TGCGCCAGCAGCCCCTTAGCGGGAGGGACCTACGAGCAGTACTTC
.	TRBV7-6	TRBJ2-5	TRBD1	CASSLAVRGSWTETQYF	TGTGCCAGCAGCTTAGCGGTCAGGGGGAGTTGGACGGAGACCCAGTACTTC
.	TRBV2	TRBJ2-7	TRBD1	CASSGTGAYEQYF	TGTGCCAGCAGCGGAACAGGGGCCTACGAGCAGTACTTC
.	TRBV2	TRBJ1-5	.	CASRDKGPYQPQHF	TGTGCCAGCAGGGACAAAGGCCCTTATCAGCCCCAGCATTTT
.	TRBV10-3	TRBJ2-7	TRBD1	CAIRQGVAYEQYF	TGTGCCATCAGACAGGGGGTGGCCTACGAGCAGTACTTC